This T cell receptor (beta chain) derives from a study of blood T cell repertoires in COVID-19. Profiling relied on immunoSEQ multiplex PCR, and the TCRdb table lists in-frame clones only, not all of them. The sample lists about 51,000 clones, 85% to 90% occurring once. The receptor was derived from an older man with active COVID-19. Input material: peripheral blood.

CDR3 region: CASSFSSTNLDEQYF. CDR3 nucleotide sequence: TGTGCCAGCAGCTTTTCTTCTACGAACTTGGACGAGCAGTACTTC. V usage is TRBV7-4 and J usage is TRBJ2-7; D is undetermined. CDR1 is SGHVT, CDR2 SQSDAQ, per germline. There are 15 residues in the CDR3. V was clipped by 3 bases and J by 5 bases, with 17 bases between them.